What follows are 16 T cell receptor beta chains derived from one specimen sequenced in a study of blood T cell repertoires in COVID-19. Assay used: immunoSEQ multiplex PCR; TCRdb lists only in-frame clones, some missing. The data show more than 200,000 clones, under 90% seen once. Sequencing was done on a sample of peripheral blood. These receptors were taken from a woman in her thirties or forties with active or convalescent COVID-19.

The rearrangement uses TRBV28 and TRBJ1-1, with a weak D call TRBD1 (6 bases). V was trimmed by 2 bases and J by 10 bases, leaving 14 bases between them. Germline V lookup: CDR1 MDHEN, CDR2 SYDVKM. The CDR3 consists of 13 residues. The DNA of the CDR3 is TGTGCCAGCAGTTTAAGGTCAGGGGTTACAGCTTTCTTT. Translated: CASSLRSGVTAFF.

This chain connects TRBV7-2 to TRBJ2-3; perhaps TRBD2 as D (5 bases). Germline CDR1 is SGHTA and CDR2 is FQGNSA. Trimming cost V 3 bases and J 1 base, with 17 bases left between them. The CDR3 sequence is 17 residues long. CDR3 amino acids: CASSFFIPTSRTDTQYF. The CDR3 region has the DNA TGTGCCAGCAGCTTTTTTATCCCCACTAGTCGCACAGATACGCAGTATTTT.

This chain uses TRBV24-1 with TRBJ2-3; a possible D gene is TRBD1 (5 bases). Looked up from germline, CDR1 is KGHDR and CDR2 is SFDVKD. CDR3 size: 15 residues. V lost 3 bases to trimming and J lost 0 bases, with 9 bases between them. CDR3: CATSDVQASTDTQYF. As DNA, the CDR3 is TGTGCCACCAGTGATGTACAGGCCAGCACAGATACGCAGTATTTT.

CDR3 sequence (DNA): TGTGCCAGTAGTACCCCAGGGTTGGATTCACCCCTCCACTTT. It codes for CASSTPGLDSPLHF. V gene TRBV19 combines with J gene TRBJ1-6; possible D gene TRBD1, 5 bases. The CDR3 covers 14 residues. Germline V lookup: CDR1 LNHDA, CDR2 SQIVND (reference sequence). The germline V and J ends were trimmed by 4 bases and 8 bases, with 12 bases remaining between them. Variable domain in full (rest from reference TRBV19 and TRBJ1-6): DGGITQSPKYLFRKEGQNVTLSCEQNLNHDAMYWYRQDPGQGLRLIYYSQIVNDFQKGDIAEGYSVSREKKESFPLTVTSAQKNPTAFYLCASSTPGLDSPLHFGNGTRLTVT.

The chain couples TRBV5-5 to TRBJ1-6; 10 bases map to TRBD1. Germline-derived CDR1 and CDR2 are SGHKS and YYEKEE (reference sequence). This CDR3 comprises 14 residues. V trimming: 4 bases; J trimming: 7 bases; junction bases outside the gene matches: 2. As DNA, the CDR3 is TGTGCCAGCAGCCCGGGACAGGGGAATTCACCCCTCCACTTT. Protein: CASSPGQGNSPLHF.

This chain's CDR3 is CASRRVKAPNSYNEQFF. The DNA for the CDR3 is TGTGCCAGCCGCCGGGTCAAAGCGCCGAACTCCTACAATGAGCAGTTCTTC. The V gene is TRBV6-4, the J gene TRBJ2-1; D remains unclear. From germline, CDR1 is MRHNA and CDR2 SNTAGT. This CDR3 contains 17 residues. Trimming removed 8 bases from V and 0 bases from J, with 20 bases in between.

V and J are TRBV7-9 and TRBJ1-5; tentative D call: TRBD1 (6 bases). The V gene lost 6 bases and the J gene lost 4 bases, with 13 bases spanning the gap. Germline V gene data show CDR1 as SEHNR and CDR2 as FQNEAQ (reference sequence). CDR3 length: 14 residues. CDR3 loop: CASREGGSNQPQHF. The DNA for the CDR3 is TGTGCCAGCAGGGAGGGGGGGTCTAATCAGCCCCAGCATTTT.

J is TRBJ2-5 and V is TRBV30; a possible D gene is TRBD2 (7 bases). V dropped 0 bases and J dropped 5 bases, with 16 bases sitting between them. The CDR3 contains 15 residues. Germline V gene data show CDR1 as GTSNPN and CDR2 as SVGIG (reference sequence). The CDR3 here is CAWSVGSKGGETQYF. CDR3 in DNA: TGTGCCTGGAGTGTAGGGTCCAAGGGGGGGGAGACCCAGTACTTC.

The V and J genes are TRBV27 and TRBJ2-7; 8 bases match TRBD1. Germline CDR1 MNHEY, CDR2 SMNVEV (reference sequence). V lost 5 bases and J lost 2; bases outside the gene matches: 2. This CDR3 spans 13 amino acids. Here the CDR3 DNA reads TGTGCCAGCAGTACACAGGGGGCCTACGAGCAGTACTTC. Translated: CASSTQGAYEQYF.

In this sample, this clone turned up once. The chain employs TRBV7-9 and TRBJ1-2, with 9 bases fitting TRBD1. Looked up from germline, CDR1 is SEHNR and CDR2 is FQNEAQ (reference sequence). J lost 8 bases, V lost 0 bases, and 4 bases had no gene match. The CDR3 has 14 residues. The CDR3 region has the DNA TGTGCCAGCAGCTTAGCCGGGACAGGGAGCGGCTACACCTTC. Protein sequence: CASSLAGTGSGYTF.

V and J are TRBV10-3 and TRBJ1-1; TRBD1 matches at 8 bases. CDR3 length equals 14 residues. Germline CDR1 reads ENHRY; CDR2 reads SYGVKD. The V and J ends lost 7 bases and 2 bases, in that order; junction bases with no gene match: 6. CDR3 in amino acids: CAITQGQGNTEAFF. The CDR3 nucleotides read TGTGCCATCACCCAAGGACAGGGAAACACTGAAGCTTTCTTT.

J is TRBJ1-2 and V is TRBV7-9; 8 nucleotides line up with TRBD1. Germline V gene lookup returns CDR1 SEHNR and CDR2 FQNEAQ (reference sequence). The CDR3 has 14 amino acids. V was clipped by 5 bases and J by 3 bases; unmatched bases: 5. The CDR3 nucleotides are TGTGCCAGCAGCAAGGACAGGGAAGACTATGGCTACACCTTC. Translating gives CASSKDREDYGYTF.

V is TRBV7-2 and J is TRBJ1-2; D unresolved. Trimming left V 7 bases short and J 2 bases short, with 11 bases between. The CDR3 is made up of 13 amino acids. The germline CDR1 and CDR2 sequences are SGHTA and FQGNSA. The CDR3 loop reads CASTFSRNYGYTF. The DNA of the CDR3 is TGTGCCAGCACCTTTTCCAGGAACTATGGCTACACCTTC.

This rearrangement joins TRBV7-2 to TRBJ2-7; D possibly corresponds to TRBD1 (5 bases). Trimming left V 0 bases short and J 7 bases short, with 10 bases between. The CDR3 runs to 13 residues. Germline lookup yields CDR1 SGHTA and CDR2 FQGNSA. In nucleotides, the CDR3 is TGTGCCAGCAGCTTAGCGGGGCCAGGGGAGCAGTACTTC. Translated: CASSLAGPGEQYF.

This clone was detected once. The CDR3 is CASSSFLGSGGGETQYF. The CDR3 DNA sequence: TGTGCCAGCAGTTCCTTCTTGGGTAGCGGGGGGGGAGAGACCCAGTACTTC. The chain recombines TRBV28 with TRBJ2-5, with 11 bases identical to TRBD2. Unmatched junction bases numbered 11, after V lost 4 bases and J lost 4 bases. The germline V gene has CDR1 MDHEN and CDR2 SYDVKM. The CDR3 has 17 residues.

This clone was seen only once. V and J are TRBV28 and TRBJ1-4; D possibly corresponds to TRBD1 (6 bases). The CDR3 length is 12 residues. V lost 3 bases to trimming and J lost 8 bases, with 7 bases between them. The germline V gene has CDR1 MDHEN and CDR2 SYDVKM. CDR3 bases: TGTGCCAGCAGTTTTAGGGGGGAAAAACTGTTTTTT. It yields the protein CASSFRGEKLFF. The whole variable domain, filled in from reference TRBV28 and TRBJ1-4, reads DVKVTQSSRYLVKRTGEKVFLECVQDMDHENMFWYRQDPGLGLRLIYFSYDVKMKEKGDIPEGYSVSREKKERFSLILESASTNQTSMYLCASSFRGEKLFFGSGTQLSVL.